The next 24 T cell receptor beta chains were all read from a single sample in a study of cytomegalovirus exposure and HLA in healthy donors (dated by TCRdb to about 2017). Library prep was done by the immunoSEQ multiplex PCR assay. A mixture of 60 forward primers for TCR Vbeta segments and 13 reverse primers for TCR Jbeta segments was used in the multiplex PCR. The table was pulled from immuneACCESS by TCRdb, which kept in-frame rearrangements only. Such tables lose some clones; where checked, under half of the loss comes from unresolved V genes, and the rest has no known cause. The table of this sample itemizes about 150,000 clones. The ten largest clones capture roughly 1.6% of the sample. The sequenced sample was PBMCs. All receptors derive from a woman aged 45-60 years in good health and CMV-seronegative.

The rearrangement links TRBV9 to TRBJ1-1, with no clear D. V was pared by 3 bases and J by 1 base, with 10 bases between. Per germline, CDR1 SGDLS and CDR2 YYNGEE. This CDR3 contains 14 residues. For the CDR3, the DNA is TGTGCCAGCAGCGGATACAGCCCGAACACTGAAGCTTTCTTT. Its protein product is CASSGYSPNTEAFF.

The rearrangement joins TRBV19 to TRBJ1-5; D gene ambiguous. CDR1 is LNHDA and CDR2 is SQIVND in the germline V gene (reference sequence). The V end was cut by 4 bases, the J end by 3 bases, with 4 bases between. The CDR3 sequence is 12 residues long. CDR3 sequence (DNA): TGTGCCAGTAGTAGTATCAATCAGCCCCAGCATTTT. This codes for CASSSINQPQHF.

This sequence joins TRBV7-2 and TRBJ2-2, with unresolved D. V lost 5 bases, J lost 6 bases, and 10 bases lay in between. Germline values: CDR1 SGHTA, CDR2 FQGNSA. This CDR3 is built from 13 residues. CDR3 loop: CASSPDNAGELFF. The CDR3 nucleotides are TGTGCCAGCAGCCCAGACAACGCCGGGGAGCTGTTTTTT.

J is TRBJ2-2 and V is TRBV7-3, with D tentatively TRBD1 (5 bases). CDR3 length equals 16 residues. CDR1 is SGHTA, CDR2 FQGTGA, per germline. The germline V and J ends were trimmed by 1 base and 0 bases, with 9 bases remaining between them. This CDR3 reads CASSLMAGPNTGELFF. As DNA, the CDR3 is TGTGCCAGCAGCTTAATGGCAGGGCCGAACACCGGGGAGCTGTTTTTT.

The chain has TRBV6-5 and TRBJ1-2; 7 bases are shared with TRBD1. Germline values: CDR1 MNHEY, CDR2 SVGAGI. The trim removed 8 bases at V and 8 bases at J, leaving 8 bases unmatched. CDR3 size: 12 residues. CDR3 protein: CASQNRGVGYTF. CDR3 sequence (DNA): TGTGCCAGCCAAAACAGGGGTGTCGGCTACACCTTC.

The gene calls are TRBV19 and TRBJ1-2, with 10 bases fitting TRBD1. Germline CDR1 and CDR2: LNHDA and SQIVND (reference sequence). The CDR3 sequence is 14 residues long. The trim removed 4 bases at V and 8 bases at J, leaving 7 bases unmatched. CDR3 in DNA: TGTGCCAGTAGTACGACGGGACAGGGGTTGGGCTACACCTTC. It specifies CASSTTGQGLGYTF.

This sequence joins TRBV27 and TRBJ2-2; D is possibly TRBD1 (6 bases). The germline V gene has CDR1 MNHEY and CDR2 SMNVEV (reference sequence). Trimming removed 5 bases from V and 3 bases from J, with 10 bases in between. The CDR3 length is 14 residues. CDR3 residues: CASSPTGYTGELFF. The CDR3 nucleotides are TGTGCCAGCAGTCCAACAGGGTACACCGGGGAGCTGTTTTTT.

The J gene is TRBJ1-2, the V gene TRBV6-5; 10 bases map to TRBD1. The CDR3 totals 16 residues. With V trimmed by 4 bases and J by 2 bases, 7 bases remained unmatched. From germline, CDR1 is MNHEY and CDR2 SVGAGI. CDR3 protein: CASSFDRGPINYGYTF. The CDR3 DNA follows: TGTGCCAGCAGTTTTGACAGGGGGCCCATCAACTATGGCTACACCTTC.

The J gene is TRBJ2-1, the V gene TRBV30, with D maybe TRBD2 (6 bases). Per the germline V gene, CDR1 is GTSNPN and CDR2 is SVGIG (reference sequence). The CDR3 extends over 11 amino acids. Trimming left V 0 bases short and J 15 bases short, with 12 bases between. This CDR3 reads CAWSVGDSRFF. CDR3 sequence (DNA): TGTGCCTGGAGTGTCGGGGACTCGCGGTTCTTC.

The V call is TRBV30, the J call TRBJ1-4; D is unresolved. Trimming removed 1 base at V and 8 bases at J, with 11 bases between. Germline values: CDR1 GTSNPN, CDR2 SVGIG (reference sequence). This CDR3 spans 13 amino acids. The CDR3: CAWSAKGGEKLFF. The CDR3 DNA follows: TGTGCCTGGAGTGCTAAGGGCGGGGAAAAACTGTTTTTT.

The chain combines TRBV5-4 with TRBJ2-7; D ambiguous. This CDR3 is built from 11 residues. V gave up 0 bases and J gave up 5 bases, with 3 bases separating them. Germline CDR1 SGHNT, CDR2 YYREEE (reference sequence). CDR3 bases: TGTGCCAGCAGCTTGGGCGACGAGCAGTACTTC. Its protein is CASSLGDEQYF.

This chain joins TRBV2 and TRBJ2-3; D gene ambiguous. CDR1 is SNHLY, CDR2 FYNNEI, per germline. Trimming removed 6 bases at V and 3 bases at J, with 4 bases between. CDR3 length: 11 residues. The CDR3 loop is CASRTTDTQYF. CDR3 sequence (DNA): TGTGCCAGCAGGACTACAGATACGCAGTATTTT.

The V call is TRBV7-2, the J call TRBJ2-7; D gene unclear. The CDR3 loop spans 15 amino acids. V lost 5 bases and J 0 bases, leaving 14 bases between the germline ends. CDR1 SGHTA and CDR2 FQGNSA come from the germline V gene. CDR3 residues: CASSGVEWSSYEQYF. The CDR3 region has the DNA TGTGCCAGCAGCGGAGTCGAATGGAGCTCCTACGAGCAGTACTTC.

The chain is built from TRBV19 and TRBJ2-6; 7 positions match TRBD2. Germline loops: CDR1 LNHDA, CDR2 SQIVND (reference sequence). V was clipped by 6 bases and J by 0 bases; unmatched bases: 8. The CDR3 loop spans 17 amino acids. CDR3 coding DNA: TGTGCCAGTAGGGGGAGCGGGGAACACTCTGGGGCCAACGTCCTGACTTTC. Its translation is CASRGSGEHSGANVLTF.

V gene TRBV9 combines with J gene TRBJ2-1, with TRBD2 matching 8 bases. CDR1 and CDR2 from the germline V gene are SGDLS and YYNGEE. The length of the CDR3 is 16 residues. Losses at the gene ends were 1 base for V and 7 bases for J; bases not matched to a gene: 10. The CDR3 here is CASSVLPGGPGNEQFF. The DNA for the CDR3 is TGTGCCAGCAGCGTATTGCCGGGAGGGCCAGGAAATGAGCAGTTCTTC.

V usage is TRBV23-1 and J usage is TRBJ1-2; no reliable D call. TRBV23-1 is an ORF; its function is uncertain. V was cut by 2 bases and J by 7 bases, with 17 bases left in between. The CDR3 length is 15 residues. CDR3 nucleotide sequence: TGCGCCAGCAGTCAAATCCCCCCGGGTTTAGGTGGCTACACCTTC. This gives the protein CASSQIPPGLGGYTF.

The V gene is TRBV27, the J gene TRBJ2-7; 7 bases match TRBD2. Germline values: CDR1 MNHEY, CDR2 SMNVEV (reference sequence). The CDR3 is 13 amino acids. V lost 4 bases to trimming and J lost 7 bases; unmatched junction nucleotides: 7. Here the CDR3 DNA reads TGTGCCAGCAGTTGGGAGGGAGCGGGAGAGCAGTACTTC. It encodes CASSWEGAGEQYF.

The gene calls are TRBV5-1 and TRBJ1-3, with 7 bases lining up with TRBD1. The J segment lost 2 bases and the V segment lost 0 bases, leaving 2 bases of the junction unmatched. This CDR3 comprises 15 residues. CDR1 SGHRS and CDR2 YFSETQ come from the germline V gene. This CDR3 reads CASSLVGTAGNTIYF. As DNA, the CDR3 is TGCGCCAGCAGCTTGGTGGGGACAGCTGGAAACACCATATATTTT.

The chain is built from TRBV5-1 and TRBJ1-2; no firm D call. With 0 bases removed from V and 2 bases from J, the gap between germline ends came to 8 bases. Germline-derived CDR1 and CDR2 are SGHRS and YFSETQ. The CDR3 has 14 residues. The CDR3 sequence is CASSLDRMNYGYTF. The CDR3 DNA reads TGCGCCAGCAGCTTGGACAGAATGAACTATGGCTACACCTTC.

The chain combines TRBV30 with TRBJ2-1, with TRBD2 matching over 8 bases. V dropped 3 bases and J dropped 5; count of bases not matched to a gene: 6. Per germline, CDR1 GTSNPN and CDR2 SVGIG (reference sequence). The length of the CDR3 is 14 residues. Here the CDR3 reads CAWRPPLADNEQFF. DNA for the CDR3: TGTGCCTGGAGGCCCCCACTAGCGGACAATGAGCAGTTCTTC.

For this clone: A read error may account for a junction end that differs from germline. This chain joins TRBV4-2 and TRBJ2-7; D not resolved. The germline V gene has CDR1 LGHNA and CDR2 YNFKEQ. CDR3 length equals 15 residues. CDR3 region: CASSQDTSTFYGQYF. The CDR3 coding sequence is TGTGCCAGCAGCCAAGATACCTCCACGTTCTACGGGCAGTACTTC.

V usage is TRBV27 and J usage is TRBJ2-5; D remains unclear. V lost 7 bases, J lost 1 base, and 4 bases lay in between. Germline V gene sequence: CDR1 MNHEY, CDR2 SMNVEV (reference sequence). The CDR3 length is 11 residues. CDR3 coding DNA: TGTGCCAGCACTCCCCAAGAGACCCAGTACTTC. Its translation: CASTPQETQYF.

CDR3 in DNA: TGTGCCAGCAGCTTATCCGGACTCCCCTCCTACAATGAGCAGTTCTTC. As protein: CASSLSGLPSYNEQFF. V is TRBV7-3 and J is TRBJ2-1, with a tentative D call TRBD2 (5 bases). CDR1 is SGHTA, CDR2 FQGTGA, per germline. V lost 2 bases and J 0 bases, leaving 11 bases between the germline ends. This CDR3 has 16 amino acids.

About this clone: One end of the junction fails to match germline, which may point to a read error. The CDR3 sequence is CASRPTGTKTGELFF. The CDR3 nucleotides read TGTGCCAGCAGGCCGACAGGGACGAAGACCGGGGAGCTGTTTTTT. This sequence joins TRBV4-2 and TRBJ2-2; 7 nucleotides line up with TRBD1. The CDR3 is 15 amino acids. Looked up from germline, CDR1 is LGHNA and CDR2 is YNFKEQ.